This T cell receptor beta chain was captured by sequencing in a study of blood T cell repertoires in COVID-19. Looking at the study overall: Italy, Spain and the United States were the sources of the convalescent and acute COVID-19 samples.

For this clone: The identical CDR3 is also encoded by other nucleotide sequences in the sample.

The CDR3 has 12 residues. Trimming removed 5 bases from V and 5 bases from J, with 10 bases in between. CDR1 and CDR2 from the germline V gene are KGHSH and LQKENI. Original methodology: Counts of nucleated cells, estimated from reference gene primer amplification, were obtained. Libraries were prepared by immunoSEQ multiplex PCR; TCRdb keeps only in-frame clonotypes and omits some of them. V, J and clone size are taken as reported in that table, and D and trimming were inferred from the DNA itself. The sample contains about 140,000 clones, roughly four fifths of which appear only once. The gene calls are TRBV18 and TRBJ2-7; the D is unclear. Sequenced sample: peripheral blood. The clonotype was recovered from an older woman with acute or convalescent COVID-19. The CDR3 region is CASSNEAHEQYF. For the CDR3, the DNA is TGTGCCAGCTCAAACGAGGCCCACGAGCAGTACTTC.